This T cell receptor (beta chain) was recovered during a study of blood T cell repertoires in COVID-19. Overall study: Some COVID-19 samples were acute and others convalescent; all came from the United States, Italy and Spain. The analysed material was cDNA or gDNA that came from T cells, B-cell-depleted T cells, or PBMCs.

This clone was found once. Original processing methods: How many nucleated cells were present was estimated from reference gene primer amplification. TCRdb keeps only in-frame clones here, not all; method: immunoSEQ multiplex PCR. That table gives V, J and clone size, and the DNA gave D and trimming. The data hold about 99,000 clones, with about 88% observed a single time. Germline lookup yields CDR1 SGHDN and CDR2 FVKESK. The CDR3 sequence is 15 residues long. With 4 bases clipped from V and 3 bases from J, the junction kept 6 bases outside the gene matches. The chain recombines TRBV14 with TRBJ2-7; 10 bases match TRBD1. This TCR was recovered from a human donor in a cohort sampled during active COVID-19. Sequencing was performed on peripheral blood. The CDR3 region has the DNA TGTGCCAGCAGCCGGGGACAGGGGATAGACTACGAGCAGTACTTC. Its protein is CASSRGQGIDYEQYF.